The present entry profiles one T cell receptor beta chain with its context. V lost 9 bases, J lost 9 bases, and 16 bases stayed unmatched. This CDR3 spans 14 amino acids. Germline CDR1 WSHSY, CDR2 SAAADI. The sample originates from a study of shared clonotypes between healthy human individuals. At the level of the study: The donor group consisted of two women and a few men, aged 18 to 49.

CD8 cells classed as naive were CD45RO-negative and positively selected for CCR7, excluding terminally differentiated effector memory CD45RA+ cells. Those who donated, Caucasian adults without exception, all lived in Nashville, Tennessee. At deep level, the assay was performed. Some clones are missing from TCRdb's copy, which holds only in-frame ones; the method was immunoSEQ multiplex PCR. The data show about 2 million clones, 85% to 95% seen once. Sequencing was carried out using naive CD8+ T cells sorted from blood. The sequence was obtained from a man aged 18 to 29 in good health. The chain combines TRBV10-2 with TRBJ2-7; 8 nucleotides match TRBD2. CDR3: CASGGPSGSVAQYF. DNA for the CDR3: TGCGCCAGTGGGGGGCCTAGCGGGTCTGTCGCGCAGTACTTC.